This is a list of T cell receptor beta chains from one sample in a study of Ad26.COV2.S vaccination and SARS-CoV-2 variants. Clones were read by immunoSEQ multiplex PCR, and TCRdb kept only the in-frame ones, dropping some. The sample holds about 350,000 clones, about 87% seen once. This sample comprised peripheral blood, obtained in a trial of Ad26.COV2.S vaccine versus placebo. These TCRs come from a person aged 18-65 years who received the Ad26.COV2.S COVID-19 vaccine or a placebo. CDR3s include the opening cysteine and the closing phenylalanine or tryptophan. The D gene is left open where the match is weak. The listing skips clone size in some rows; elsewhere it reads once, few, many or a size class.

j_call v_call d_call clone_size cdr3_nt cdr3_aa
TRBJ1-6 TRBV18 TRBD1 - TGTGCCAGCTCACCCCGGGACAGGGGGCTTAATTCACCCCTCCACTTT CASSPRDRGLNSPLHF
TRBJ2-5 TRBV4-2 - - TGTGCCAGCAGCCAAGATTTATCTGGGACGACTCATGAGACCCAGTACTTC CASSQDLSGTTHETQYF
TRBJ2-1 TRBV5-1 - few TGCGCCAGCAGCTTCTCCCATGAGCAGTTCTTC CASSFSHEQFF
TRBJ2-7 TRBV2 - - TGTGCCAGCATAGGCGATGAAGAAACGAACTACGAGCAGTACTTC CASIGDEETNYEQYF
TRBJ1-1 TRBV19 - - TGTGCCAGTAGTATGGTTCAGGGGATCACTGAAGCTTTCTTT CASSMVQGITEAFF
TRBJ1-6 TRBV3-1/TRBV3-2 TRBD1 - TGTGCCAGCAGCCCCCGGGACAGGGGACCGGGGCCCCTCCACTTT CASSPRDRGPGPLHF
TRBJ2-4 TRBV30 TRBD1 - TGTGCCTGGAGTATGACAGGGAATAACATTCAGTACTTC CAWSMTGNNIQYF
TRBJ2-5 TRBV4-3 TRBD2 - TGCGCCAGCAGCCAACTTAGCGGGGGGGCGGAGACCCAGTACTTC CASSQLSGGAETQYF
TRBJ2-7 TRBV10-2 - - TGCGCCAGCAGTCTGGAACGATACGGAGGGAACGAGCAGTACTTC CASSLERYGGNEQYF
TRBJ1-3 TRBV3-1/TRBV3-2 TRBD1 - TGTGCCAGCAGCCAGGTGTGGGACAGCTCTGGAAACACCATATATTTT CASSQVWDSSGNTIYF
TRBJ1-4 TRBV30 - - TGTGCCTGGAAAAGGGCTTCTGGTGAAAAACTGTTTTTT CAWKRASGEKLFF
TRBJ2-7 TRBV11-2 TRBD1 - TGTGCCAGCAGCTTAAGAGGTCGGGACAGTTTCTACGAGCAGTACTTC CASSLRGRDSFYEQYF
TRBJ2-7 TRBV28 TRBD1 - TGTGCCAGCAGCTCGCCGGGACAGGGGCCCTACGAGCAGTACTTC CASSSPGQGPYEQYF
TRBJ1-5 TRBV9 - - TGTGCCAGCAGCGTAGAGGGGGGTCAGCCCCAGCATTTT CASSVEGGQPQHF
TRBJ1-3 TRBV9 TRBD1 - TGTGCCAGCAGCGTAGAAGGGGGCGCGGGAAACACCATATATTTT CASSVEGGAGNTIYF
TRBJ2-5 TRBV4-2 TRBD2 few TGTGCCAGCAGCCAAGAGCGGGGGGGCCAAGAGACCCAGTACTTC CASSQERGGQETQYF
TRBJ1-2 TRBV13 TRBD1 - TGTGCCAGCAGTCAGATCGAGGGGGCATCCTACTATGGCTACACCTTC CASSQIEGASYYGYTF
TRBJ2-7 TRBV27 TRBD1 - TGTGCCAGCAGTTTAGGGGCAGGGGGAAACTACGAGCAGTACTTC CASSLGAGGNYEQYF
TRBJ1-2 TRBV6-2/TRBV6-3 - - TGTGCCAGCAGTTACTCTGCAGAACTCTATGGCTACACCTTC CASSYSAELYGYTF
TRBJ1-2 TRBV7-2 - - TGTGCCAGCAGCTTACCCCATCAGGTCGAAGACACTGTCTATGGCTACACCTTC CASSLPHQVEDTVYGYTF
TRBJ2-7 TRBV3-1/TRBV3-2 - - TGTGCCAGCAGCGCCATGGGGGGTTACGAGCAGTACTTC CASSAMGGYEQYF
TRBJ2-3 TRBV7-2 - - TGTGCCAGCAGCTTTGGGCAACCAGTGGATACGCAGTATTTT CASSFGQPVDTQYF
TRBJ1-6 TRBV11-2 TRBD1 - TGTGCCAGCAGCTTAGCAGGGGGCAATTCACCCCTCCACTTT CASSLAGGNSPLHF
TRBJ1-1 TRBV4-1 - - TGCGCCAGCAGCCTCTCCGGTACAGGGTCTTCGAACACTGAAGCTTTCTTT CASSLSGTGSSNTEAFF
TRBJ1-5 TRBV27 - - TGTGCCAACATGTTTAAGAGATGCAGGGCGGGACAGCCCCAGCATTTT CANMFKRCRAGQPQHF
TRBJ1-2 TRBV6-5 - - TGTGCCAGCATAGGGGGTATTTATGGCTACACCTTC CASIGGIYGYTF
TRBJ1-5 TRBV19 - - TGTGCCAGTAGTATAGCCGGACGGGCGATTCGGCCCCAGCATTTT CASSIAGRAIRPQHF
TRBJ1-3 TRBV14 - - TGTGCCAGCAGCCAAACCAGACAGCTGGGAAACACCATATATTTT CASSQTRQLGNTIYF
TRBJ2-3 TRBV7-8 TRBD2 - TGTGCCACCGTAGCGGGGGCTAGCACAGATACGCAGTATTTT CATVAGASTDTQYF
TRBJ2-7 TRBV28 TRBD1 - TGTGCCACCAGCCCGGGACAGGGGGCCTACGAGCAGTACTTC CATSPGQGAYEQYF